These 13 T cell receptor beta chains were all obtained from the same sample, sequenced in a study of shared clonotypes between healthy human individuals. This table comes from immunoSEQ multiplex PCR, and its TCRdb copy is limited to in-frame clones, with some not included. This repertoire shows roughly 2,300,000 clones, around 92% found once; its top ten account for roughly 0.34%. The specimen sequenced was naive CD4+ T cells from PBMCs. Noted subset: CD45RA+ positively selected. The receptors originated from a man in his late teens or twenties in good health. Some clones in this sample may be carry-over from other donors' samples.

The genes are TRBV6-5 and TRBJ2-7; D may be TRBD1 or TRBD2 (5 bases each). Between the trimmed V and J ends, which lost 5 bases and 3 bases, there was a span of 11 bases. Germline assignment: CDR1 MNHEY and CDR2 SVGAGI. This CDR3 spans 13 amino acids. The CDR3 DNA sequence: TGTGCCAGCAGTACAGGACTCAACTACGAGCAGTACTTC. It codes for CASSTGLNYEQYF.

V is TRBV28 and J is TRBJ1-3; D is uncertain. CDR1 and CDR2 (germline): MDHEN, SYDVKM. This CDR3 has 15 residues. The ends were cut back, 6 bases at V and 0 bases at J, with 12 bases in the middle. The chain's CDR3 is CASRRGSDSGNTIYF. The CDR3 coding sequence is TGTGCCAGCAGACGTGGGTCTGACTCTGGAAACACCATATATTTT.

The J gene is TRBJ1-2, the V gene TRBV10-3; D perhaps matches TRBD1 (6 bases). Germline values: CDR1 ENHRY, CDR2 SYGVKD. There are 13 residues in the CDR3. Trimming took 10 bases from V and 0 from J, leaving 12 bases between them. The CDR3 nucleotides read TGTGCCACTCAGGGGACATCTAACTATGGCTACACCTTC. Amino acid sequence: CATQGTSNYGYTF.

This chain connects TRBV7-2 to TRBJ2-7, with 8 bases aligning to TRBD1. The CDR3 is made up of 15 amino acids. V was pared by 5 bases and J by 2 bases, with 8 bases of the junction left unmatched. CDR1 is SGHTA and CDR2 is FQGNSA in the germline V gene. CDR3 coding DNA: TGTGCCAGCAGCCCAGGACAGGGTCTAACCTACGAGCAGTACTTC. It translates to CASSPGQGLTYEQYF.

The chain recombines TRBV7-8 with TRBJ1-2, with D perhaps TRBD1 (5 bases). V lost 5 bases and J lost 8, with 15 bases in between. Germline CDR1 SGHVS, CDR2 FQNEAQ. There are 13 residues in the CDR3. The CDR3 reads CASSHRQLEGYTF. CDR3 in DNA: TGTGCCAGCAGCCACAGACAGCTGGAGGGCTACACCTTC.

V usage is TRBV6-5 and J usage is TRBJ2-7, with 12 nucleotides matching TRBD2. CDR3 length: 16 residues. Per germline, CDR1 MNHEY and CDR2 SVGAGI. V dropped 4 bases and J dropped 1; count of bases not matched to a gene: 5. CDR3 bases: TGTGCCAGCAGTTCGGCTAGCGGGAGGGGATCCTACGAGCAGTACTTC. This encodes CASSSASGRGSYEQYF.

This chain connects TRBV28 to TRBJ2-6, with unresolved D. V lost 5 bases to trimming and J lost 0 bases, with 14 bases between them. This CDR3 is built from 17 residues. Looked up from germline, CDR1 is MDHEN and CDR2 is SYDVKM. CDR3 loop: CASSLPGAPSGANVLTF. Here the CDR3 DNA reads TGTGCCAGCAGTCTTCCGGGCGCCCCCTCTGGGGCCAACGTCCTGACTTTC.

V usage is TRBV5-8 and J usage is TRBJ1-1, with D uncertain. V was shortened by 0 bases and J by 2 bases, with 11 bases between the two germline ends. CDR3 length: 15 residues. Germline V lookup: CDR1 SGHTS, CDR2 YDEGEE. In nucleotides, the CDR3 is TGTGCCAGCAGCTTGGACCGAGCACGAAACACTGAAGCTTTCTTT. This codes for CASSLDRARNTEAFF. Supplemented by reference TRBV5-8 and TRBJ1-1, the full variable domain reads EAGVTQSPTHLIKTRGQQATLRCSPISGHTSVYWYQQALGLGLQFLLWYDEGEERNRGNFPPRFSGRQFPNYSSELNVNALELEDSALYLCASSLDRARNTEAFFGQGTRLTVV.

The chain has TRBV28 and TRBJ2-7; unclear D gene. The CDR3 has 11 residues. V was pared by 7 bases and J by 2 bases, with 6 bases between. In germline, CDR1 is MDHEN, CDR2 SYDVKM. CDR3 residues: CASIGPYEQYF. CDR3 nucleotides: TGTGCCAGCATAGGGCCCTACGAGCAGTACTTC.

The gene calls are TRBV29-1 and TRBJ2-3; D not certain. The V gene lost 3 bases and the J gene lost 7 bases, with 17 bases spanning the gap. CDR1 is SQVTM, CDR2 ANQGSEA, per germline. The CDR3 has 14 amino acids. CDR3 in amino acids: CSVDSVWQSNTQYF. The CDR3 coding sequence is TGCAGCGTTGATAGTGTATGGCAGAGTAATACGCAGTATTTT.

This clone is a singleton in its sample. CDR3: CATSSKLTGGEPTF. CDR3 nucleotides: TGTGCCACCAGCTCCAAACTTACAGGGGGCGAGCCCACCTTC. This sequence joins TRBV15 and TRBJ1-2, with 9 bases lining up with TRBD1. The CDR3 runs to 14 residues. Losses at the gene ends were 5 bases for V and 13 bases for J; bases not matched to a gene: 14. Germline CDR1 and CDR2: LNHNV and YYDKDF (reference sequence).

The J gene is TRBJ2-1, the V gene TRBV28; D not resolved. Per germline, CDR1 MDHEN and CDR2 SYDVKM. The CDR3 has 13 residues. The germline V and J ends were trimmed by 5 bases and 12 bases, with 17 bases remaining between them. CDR3 sequence (DNA): TGTGCCAGCAGTCCGACCCTCCAATCTTTGCAGTTCTTC. Its translation: CASSPTLQSLQFF.

The chain uses TRBV28 and TRBJ1-2, with 7 bases that match TRBD1. CDR1 and CDR2 from the germline V gene are MDHEN and SYDVKM. CDR3 size: 15 residues. With 4 bases clipped from V and 8 bases from J, the junction kept 13 bases outside the gene matches. CDR3 sequence reads: CASSSSGDSRSGYTF. The CDR3, as DNA: TGTGCCAGCAGTTCCTCCGGGGACAGTCGGAGCGGCTACACCTTC.